This paragraph covers one T cell receptor beta chain sequence. Its specificity is unknown. These data are taken from a study of T cell responses to AZD1222 COVID-19 vaccine. Broader study findings: CD4 TCRs covered the whole spike, strongest at regions 160-218 and 743-854. Clonal diversity may have been underestimated, and the donors were mostly white British, with more females than males. No day 14 peak samples; only post-peak repertoires were characterized. The reported proportion of spike-specific TCRs targeting unmutated variant regions was nearly half.

This CDR3 has 16 residues. Germline V lookup: CDR1 MDHEN, CDR2 SYDVKM. Trimming took 7 bases from V and 5 from J; bases not matched to a gene: 13. Libraries were prepared by immunoSEQ multiplex PCR; TCRdb keeps only in-frame clonotypes and omits some of them. The data contain fewer than 150,000 clones, about 90% of them singletons. The chain has TRBV28 and TRBJ1-1, with 10 bases that match TRBD1. The sequence derives from an adult in good health. The specimen was peripheral blood, collected on day 0 of AZD1222 vaccination. The CDR3, as DNA: TGTGCCAGCATTTTTTTTATGGGGACAGGGGTTACTGAAGCTTTCTTT. Translation: CASIFFMGTGVTEAFF.